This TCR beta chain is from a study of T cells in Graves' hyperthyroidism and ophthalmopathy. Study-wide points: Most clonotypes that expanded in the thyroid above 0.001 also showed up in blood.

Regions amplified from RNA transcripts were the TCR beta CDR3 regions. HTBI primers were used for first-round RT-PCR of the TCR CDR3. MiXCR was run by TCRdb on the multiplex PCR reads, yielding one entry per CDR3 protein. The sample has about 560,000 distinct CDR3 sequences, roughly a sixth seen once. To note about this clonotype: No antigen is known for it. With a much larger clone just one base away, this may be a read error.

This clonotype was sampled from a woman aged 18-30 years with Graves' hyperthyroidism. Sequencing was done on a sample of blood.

The CDR3 DNA reads TGTGCCAGCAGTCCATTAGTGGGAGGGCCCTACGAGCAGTACTTC. It yields the protein CASSPLVGGPYEQYF. V and J are TRBV28 and TRBJ2-7; 7 bases are shared with TRBD2. CDR3 length: 15 residues. Germline V gene data show CDR1 as MDHEN and CDR2 as SYDVKM. V lost 5 bases and J lost 2; bases outside the gene matches: 9.